The 10 T cell receptor beta chains below come from one sample, sequenced in a study of cytomegalovirus exposure and HLA in healthy donors. Both 60 Vbeta primers and 13 Jbeta primers went into the PCR. Here immunoSEQ multiplex PCR was the method, and the copy in TCRdb shows in-frame clones only, minus some. The sample has roughly 150,000 clones; over 80% are singletons. Sample: PBMCs. All receptors come from a male donor in good health and CMV-seronegative.

V is TRBV29-1 and J is TRBJ1-4, with TRBD1 as a possible D gene (5 bases). Per the germline V gene, CDR1 is SQVTM and CDR2 is ANQGSEA. The germline V and J ends were trimmed by 0 bases and 7 bases, with 15 bases remaining between them. This CDR3 contains 15 residues. The CDR3 is CSVEDQRGGVEKLFF. In DNA, the CDR3 is TGCAGCGTTGAAGATCAGCGGGGGGGAGTTGAAAAACTGTTTTTT.

The chain employs TRBV4-3 and TRBJ1-1, with TRBD1 identical over 7 bases. The V and J ends lost 2 bases and 7 bases, in that order; junction bases with no gene match: 7. The CDR3 has 14 residues. Germline V lookup: CDR1 LGHNA, CDR2 YSLEER. CDR3 in DNA: TGCGCCAGCAGCCAACGACAGGGCCGAGATGAAGCTTTCTTT. It is translated as CASSQRQGRDEAFF.

The chain employs TRBV7-6 and TRBJ1-4; D unresolved. CDR3 length equals 13 residues. Per the germline V gene, CDR1 is SGHVS and CDR2 is FNYEAQ. Trimming left V 2 bases short and J 8 bases short, with 9 bases between. CDR3 residues: CASSLSYGEKLFF. DNA of the CDR3: TGTGCCAGCAGCTTAAGTTACGGGGAAAAACTGTTTTTT.

The V gene is TRBV6-5, the J gene TRBJ1-1; D remains unclear. The V end was cut by 6 bases, the J end by 1 base, with 12 bases between. Germline lookup yields CDR1 MNHEY and CDR2 SVGAGI. The CDR3 loop spans 14 amino acids. CDR3: CASRERRGNTEAFF. The DNA for the CDR3 is TGTGCCAGCAGGGAGAGACGGGGGAACACTGAAGCTTTCTTT.

The CDR3 sequence is CASSEKLTSTEAFF. For the CDR3, the DNA is TGTGCCAGCAGTGAAAAGTTGACTAGCACTGAAGCTTTCTTT. The J gene is TRBJ1-1, the V gene TRBV2; D gene uncertain. The CDR3 runs 14 residues. Trimming removed 2 bases from V and 4 bases from J, with 11 bases in between. Per the germline V gene, CDR1 is SNHLY and CDR2 is FYNNEI. The full variable domain, its missing parts supplied by reference TRBV2 and TRBJ1-1, is EPEVTQTPSHQVTQMGQEVILRCVPISNHLYFYWYRQILGQKVEFLVSFYNNEISEKSEIFDDQFSVERPDGSNFTLKIRSTKLEDSAMYFCASSEKLTSTEAFFGQGTRLTVV.

This clone was recorded a few times. The V gene is TRBV7-2, the J gene TRBJ1-5; D possibly corresponds to TRBD1 (5 bases). The V end was cut by 6 bases, the J end by 0 bases, with 12 bases between. Germline V gene sequence: CDR1 SGHTA, CDR2 FQGNSA. CDR3 length equals 15 residues. CDR3 region: CASSFGGVSNQPQHF. CDR3 bases: TGTGCCAGCAGTTTCGGGGGTGTTAGCAATCAGCCCCAGCATTTT. The full variable domain, its missing parts supplied by reference TRBV7-2 and TRBJ1-5, is GAGVSQSPSNKVTEKGKDVELRCDPISGHTALYWYRQSLGQGLEFLIYFQGNSAPDKSGLPSDRFSAERTGGSVSTLTIQRTQQEDSAVYLCASSFGGVSNQPQHFGDGTRLSIL.

The chain has TRBV5-8 and TRBJ2-4, with 7 bases that match TRBD1. The germline CDR1 and CDR2 sequences are SGHTS and YDEGEE. V dropped 3 bases and J dropped 1; count of bases not matched to a gene: 1. The CDR3 runs to 14 residues. The CDR3 DNA is TGTGCCAGCAGCTCCAGGGGGGCCAAAAACATTCAGTACTTC. Translating gives CASSSRGAKNIQYF. The full variable domain, its missing parts supplied by reference TRBV5-8 and TRBJ2-4, is EAGVTQSPTHLIKTRGQQATLRCSPISGHTSVYWYQQALGLGLQFLLWYDEGEERNRGNFPPRFSGRQFPNYSSELNVNALELEDSALYLCASSSRGAKNIQYFGAGTRLSVL.

The chain is built from TRBV29-1 and TRBJ1-3; tentatively, D is TRBD1 (5 bases). The CDR3 spans 12 residues. CDR1 and CDR2 (germline): SQVTM, ANQGSEA. The V end was cut by 8 bases, the J end by 4 bases, with 12 bases between. In DNA, the CDR3 is TGCAGCCTTCGGGAGGGGGGAAACACCATATATTTT. Amino acids: CSLREGGNTIYF. Full variable domain (remainder filled in from reference TRBV29-1 and TRBJ1-3): SAVISQKPSRDICQRGTSLTIQCQVDSQVTMMFWYRQQPGQSLTLIATANQGSEATYESGFVIDKFPISRPNLTFSTLTVSNMSPEDSSIYLCSLREGGNTIYFGEGSWLTVV.

This clone came up once. This chain links TRBV6-6 with TRBJ2-5; a weak D match, TRBD1 (6 bases). V dropped 0 bases and J dropped 6 bases, with 11 bases sitting between them. Germline V gene data show CDR1 as MNHNY and CDR2 as SVGAGI (reference sequence). CDR3 size: 14 residues. The chain's CDR3 is CASSYSGGGKTQYF. The CDR3 coding sequence is TGTGCCAGCAGTTACTCAGGGGGTGGAAAGACCCAGTACTTC.

The chain has TRBV7-9 and TRBJ1-3; 8 nucleotides align to TRBD1. The CDR3 consists of 17 residues. The V gene's germline CDR1 is SEHNR and CDR2 FQNEAQ (reference sequence). J was trimmed by 6 bases and V by 5 bases; bases with no gene match: 15. DNA of the CDR3: TGTGCCAGCAGCCGACCTCGACAGGGGAGTAATGAAAACACCATATATTTT. As protein: CASSRPRQGSNENTIYF.